These T cell receptor beta chains were read from a single sample in a study of graft-versus-host responses after intestinal transplantation. These TCRs are of unknown antigen specificity. Produced via immunoSEQ multiplex PCR; TCRdb's table is partial and in-frame only. Of roughly 120,000 clones in the sample, 93% were seen once. The sample in question was unstimulated CD8+ T cells sorted from spleen or lymph node cells, obtained before intestinal transplant. Receptors originate from a human donor who received an intestinal transplant. Both conserved end residues are part of each CDR3. A D gene is named only where the DNA matches it firmly. Clone size is not always given. Where it is, it says once, few, many or a class for expanded clones.

D: -; length: 13; V: TRBV9; size: -; J: TRBJ1-3; CDR3: CASSSDSGNTIYF; DNA: TGTGCCAGCAGCTCCGACTCTGGAAACACCATATATTTT
D: -; length: 12; V: TRBV4-1; size: once; J: TRBJ2-5; CDR3: CASSAGRETQYF; DNA: TGCGCCAGCAGCGCGGGTAGGGAGACCCAGTACTTC
D: -; length: 16; V: TRBV13; size: -; J: TRBJ2-3; CDR3: CASSPRGNEGTDTQYF; DNA: TGTGCCAGCAGCCCCAGGGGAAACGAAGGCACAGATACGCAGTATTTT
D: -; length: 15; V: TRBV7-9; size: -; J: TRBJ2-3; CDR3: CARAQIPAVTDTQYF; DNA: TGTGCCAGAGCTCAAATTCCAGCAGTCACAGATACGCAGTATTTT
D: -; length: 15; V: TRBV6-1; size: -; J: TRBJ2-1; CDR3: CASSEAGRISNEQFF; DNA: TGTGCCAGCAGTGAAGCGGGCCGTATCAGCAATGAGCAGTTCTTC
D: -; length: 15; V: TRBV27; size: -; J: TRBJ2-2; CDR3: CASSFKGGGTGELFF; DNA: TGTGCCAGCAGTTTCAAAGGGGGTGGAACCGGGGAGCTGTTTTTT
D: -; length: 10; V: TRBV28; size: -; J: TRBJ2-1; CDR3: CASSLGEQFF; DNA: TGTGCCAGCAGTTTAGGTGAGCAGTTCTTC
D: TRBD1; length: 18; V: TRBV27; size: -; J: TRBJ2-2; CDR3: CASSLQFGGTGNTGELFF; DNA: TGTGCCAGCAGTTTACAATTTGGCGGGACAGGGAACACCGGGGAGCTGTTTTTT
D: -; length: 13; V: TRBV14; size: -; J: TRBJ2-7; CDR3: CASSGGERYEQYF; DNA: TGTGCCAGCTCAGGAGGGGAGCGCTACGAGCAGTACTTC
D: -; length: 12; V: TRBV7-9; size: -; J: TRBJ2-3; CDR3: CASSRSSDTQYF; DNA: TGTGCCAGCAGCCGATCAAGTGATACGCAGTATTTT
D: TRBD2; length: 17; V: TRBV4-1; size: -; J: TRBJ2-3; CDR3: CASSQALSGRYTDTQYF; DNA: TGCGCCAGCAGCCAAGCCCTCAGCGGGAGGTACACAGATACGCAGTATTTT
D: TRBD2; length: 16; V: TRBV6-5; size: -; J: TRBJ2-2; CDR3: CASSYSWGERGGELFF; DNA: TGTGCCAGCAGTTATAGTTGGGGGGAGCGGGGCGGGGAGCTGTTTTTT
D: -; length: 12; V: TRBV7-9; size: once; J: TRBJ2-1; CDR3: CASSLSSGEQFF; DNA: TGTGCCAGCAGCTTAAGCTCGGGTGAGCAGTTCTTC
D: -; length: 16; V: TRBV4-1; size: -; J: TRBJ2-5; CDR3: CASSQDRLPYQETQYF; DNA: TGCGCCAGCAGCCAAGATCGCCTACCTTACCAAGAGACCCAGTACTTC
D: -; length: 15; V: TRBV19; size: few; J: TRBJ2-7; CDR3: CASSILDGAAYEQYF; DNA: TGTGCCAGTAGTATTCTAGACGGGGCCGCCTACGAGCAGTACTTC
D: -; length: 13; V: TRBV27; size: -; J: TRBJ2-7; CDR3: CASRQRLGYEQYF; DNA: TGTGCCAGCAGACAGCGCTTAGGGTACGAGCAGTACTTC
D: TRBD2; length: 12; V: TRBV2; size: -; J: TRBJ2-7; CDR3: CASSGLAPEQYF; DNA: TGTGCCAGCAGCGGACTAGCCCCCGAGCAGTACTTC
D: -; length: 14; V: TRBV5-1; size: -; J: TRBJ1-1; CDR3: CASSLAGGDTGAFF; DNA: TGCGCCAGCAGCTTGGCGGGAGGGGACACTGGTGCTTTCTTT
D: TRBD2; length: 15; V: TRBV6-5; size: -; J: TRBJ2-1; CDR3: CASSPVDSGVWEQFF; DNA: TGTGCCAGCAGTCCCGTCGATAGCGGGGTATGGGAGCAGTTCTTC